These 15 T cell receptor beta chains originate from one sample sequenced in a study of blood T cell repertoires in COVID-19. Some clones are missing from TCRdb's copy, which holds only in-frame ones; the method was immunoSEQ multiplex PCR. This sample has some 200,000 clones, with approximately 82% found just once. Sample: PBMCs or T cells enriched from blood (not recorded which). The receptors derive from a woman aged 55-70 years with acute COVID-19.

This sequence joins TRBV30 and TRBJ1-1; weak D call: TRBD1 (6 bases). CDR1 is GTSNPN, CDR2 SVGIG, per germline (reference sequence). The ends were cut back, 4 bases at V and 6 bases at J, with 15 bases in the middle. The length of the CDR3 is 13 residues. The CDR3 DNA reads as TGTGCCTGGACCGAACAGGGAACGGCTGAAGCTTTCTTT. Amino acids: CAWTEQGTAEAFF.

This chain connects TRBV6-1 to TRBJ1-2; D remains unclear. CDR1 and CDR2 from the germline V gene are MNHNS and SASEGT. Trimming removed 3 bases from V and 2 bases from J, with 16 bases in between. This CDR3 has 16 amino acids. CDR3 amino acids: CASSDRATPRNYGYTF. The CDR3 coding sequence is TGTGCCAGCAGTGATCGAGCCACCCCTCGAAACTATGGCTACACCTTC.

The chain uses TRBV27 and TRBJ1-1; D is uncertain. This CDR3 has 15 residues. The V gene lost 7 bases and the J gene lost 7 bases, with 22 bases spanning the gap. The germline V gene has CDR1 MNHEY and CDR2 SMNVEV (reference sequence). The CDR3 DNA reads TGTGCCAGCACCCCGACATGGCTGATAAAAAATGAAGCTTTCTTT. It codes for CASTPTWLIKNEAFF.

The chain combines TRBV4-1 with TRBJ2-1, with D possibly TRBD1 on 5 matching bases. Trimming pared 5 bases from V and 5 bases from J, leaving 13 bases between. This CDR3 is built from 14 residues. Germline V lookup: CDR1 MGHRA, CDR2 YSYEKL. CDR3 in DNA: TGCGCCAGCAGCGTGGACAAATTTAACAATGAGCAGTTCTTC. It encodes CASSVDKFNNEQFF.

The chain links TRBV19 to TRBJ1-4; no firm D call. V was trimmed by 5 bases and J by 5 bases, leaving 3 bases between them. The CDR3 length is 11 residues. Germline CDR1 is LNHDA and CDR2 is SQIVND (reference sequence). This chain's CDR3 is CASSENEKLFF. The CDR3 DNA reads TGTGCCAGTAGTGAGAATGAAAAACTGTTTTTT.

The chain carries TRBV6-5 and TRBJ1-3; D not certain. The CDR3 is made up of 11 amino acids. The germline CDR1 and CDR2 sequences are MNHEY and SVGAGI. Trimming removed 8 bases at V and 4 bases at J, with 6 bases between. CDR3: CASRSGNTIYF. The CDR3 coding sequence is TGTGCCAGCCGTTCGGGAAACACCATATATTTT.

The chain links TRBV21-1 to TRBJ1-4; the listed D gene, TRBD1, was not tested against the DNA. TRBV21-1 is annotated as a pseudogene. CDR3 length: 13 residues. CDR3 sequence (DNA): TGTGCCAGTAACAGGGGGCGGGATGAAAAACTGTTTTTT. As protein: CASNRGRDEKLFF.

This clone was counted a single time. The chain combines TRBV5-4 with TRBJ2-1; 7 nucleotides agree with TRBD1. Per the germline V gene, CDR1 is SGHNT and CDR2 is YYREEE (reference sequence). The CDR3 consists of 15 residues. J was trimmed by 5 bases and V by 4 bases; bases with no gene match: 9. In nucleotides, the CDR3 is TGTGCCAGCAGCAAAACAGGGGCCGGACACAATGAGCAGTTCTTC. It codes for CASSKTGAGHNEQFF.

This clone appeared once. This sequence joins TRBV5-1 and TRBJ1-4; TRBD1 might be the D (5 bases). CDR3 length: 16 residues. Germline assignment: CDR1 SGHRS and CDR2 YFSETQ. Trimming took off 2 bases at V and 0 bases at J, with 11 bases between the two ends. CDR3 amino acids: CASSFFSTATNEKLFF. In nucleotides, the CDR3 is TGCGCCAGCAGCTTTTTTTCGACAGCAACTAATGAAAAACTGTTTTTT. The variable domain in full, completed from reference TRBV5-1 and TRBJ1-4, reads KAGVTQTPRYLIKTRGQQVTLSCSPISGHRSVSWYQQTPGQGLQFLFEYFSETQRNKGNFPGRFSGRQFSNSRSEMNVSTLELGDSALYLCASSFFSTATNEKLFFGSGTQLSVL.

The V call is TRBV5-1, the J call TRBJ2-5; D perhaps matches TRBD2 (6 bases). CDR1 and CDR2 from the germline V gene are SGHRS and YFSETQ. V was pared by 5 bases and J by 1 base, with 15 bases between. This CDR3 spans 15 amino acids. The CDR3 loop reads CASRPGGVSQETQYF. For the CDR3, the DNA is TGCGCCAGCAGACCCGGAGGGGTGAGCCAAGAGACCCAGTACTTC.

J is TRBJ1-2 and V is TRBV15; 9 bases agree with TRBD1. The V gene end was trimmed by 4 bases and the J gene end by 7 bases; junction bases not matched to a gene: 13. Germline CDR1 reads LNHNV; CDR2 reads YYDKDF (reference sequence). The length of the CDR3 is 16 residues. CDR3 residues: CATSNPGQGNSGGYTF. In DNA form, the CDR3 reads TGTGCCACCAGCAATCCGGGACAGGGAAATTCGGGTGGCTACACCTTC.

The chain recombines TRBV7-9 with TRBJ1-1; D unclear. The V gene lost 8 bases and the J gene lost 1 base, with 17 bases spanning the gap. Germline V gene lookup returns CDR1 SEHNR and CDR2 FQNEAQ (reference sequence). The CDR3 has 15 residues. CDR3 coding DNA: TGTGCCAGCGTCTCAAGCCCTCTACGGAACACTGAAGCTTTCTTT. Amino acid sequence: CASVSSPLRNTEAFF.

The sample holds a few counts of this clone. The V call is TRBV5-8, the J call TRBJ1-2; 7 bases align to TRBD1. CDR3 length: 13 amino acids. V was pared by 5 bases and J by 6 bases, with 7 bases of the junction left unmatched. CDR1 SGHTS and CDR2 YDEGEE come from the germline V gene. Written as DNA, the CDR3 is TGTGCCAGCAGGAAAACAGGGGCGAATGGCTACACCTTC. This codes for CASRKTGANGYTF.

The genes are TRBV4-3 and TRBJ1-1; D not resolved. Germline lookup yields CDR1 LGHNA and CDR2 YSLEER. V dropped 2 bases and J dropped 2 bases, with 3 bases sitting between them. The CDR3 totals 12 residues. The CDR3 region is CASSQYNTEAFF. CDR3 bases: TGCGCCAGCAGCCAATATAACACTGAAGCTTTCTTT.

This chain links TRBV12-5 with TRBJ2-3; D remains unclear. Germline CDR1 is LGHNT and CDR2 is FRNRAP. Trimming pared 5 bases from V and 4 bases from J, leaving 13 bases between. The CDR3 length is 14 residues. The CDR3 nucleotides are TGTGCTAGTGGTACCGGGTTAGCCCCAGATACGCAGTATTTT. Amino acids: CASGTGLAPDTQYF.